The rows below give T cell receptor beta chains drawn from one sample of a study of graft-versus-host responses after intestinal transplantation. Assay used: immunoSEQ multiplex PCR; TCRdb lists only in-frame clones, some missing. This table has 85,000 to 100,000 clones, 92% appearing once. Their antigens remain unidentified. The sequences come from unstimulated CD8+ T cells sorted from spleen or lymph node cells, collected before transplant. These receptors all stem from a human donor who was the organ donor for an intestinal transplant. Both conserved end residues are part of each CDR3. A D gene is named only where the DNA matches it firmly. Clone size is shown for a subset of rows, as once, few, many or a class of expanded clone.

>TRBJ1-5|NA|TRBV15|NA
TGTGCCACGGCGGGAGGGGAAAATCAGCCCCAGCATTTT
CATAGGENQPQHF
>TRBJ2-3|TRBD1|TRBV4-1|NA
TGCGCCAGCAGCCAAGAGCCCATCCCCGGGACAGGGTTCGCAGATACGCAGTATTTT
CASSQEPIPGTGFADTQYF
>TRBJ2-1|TRBD1|TRBV9|once
TGTGCCAGCAGCCGGGACAGTAGCTCCTACAATGAGCAGTTCTTC
CASSRDSSSYNEQFF
>TRBJ2-5|NA|TRBV5-1|NA
TGCGCCAGCAGCACGGACAGCCTGGCCCAGTACTTC
CASSTDSLAQYF
>TRBJ2-1|TRBD2|TRBV27|NA
TGTGCCAGCAGTCCCTCGGGGGGAGGCTACAATGAGCAGTTCTTC
CASSPSGGGYNEQFF
>TRBJ2-7|NA|TRBV6-1|NA
TGTGCCGTGCGAAATGTGGACTTCTACGAGCAGTACTTC
CAVRNVDFYEQYF
>TRBJ2-2|NA|TRBV11-3|NA
TGTGCCAGCAGCTTAGGGGTGGCTAGCCGGAACACCGGGGAGCTGTTTTTT
CASSLGVASRNTGELFF
>TRBJ2-1|TRBD1|TRBV2|NA
TGTGCCAAAAGACAGGGGGCTTCCAATGAGCAGTTCTTC
CAKRQGASNEQFF
>TRBJ1-1|NA|TRBV28|NA
TGTGCCAGCAGTTCCCAAGAGACAGTGAACACTGAAGCTTTCTTT
CASSSQETVNTEAFF
>TRBJ2-3|TRBD2|TRBV28|NA
TGTGCCAGCAGTTTCAGACTAGCGGGAGGGCCCACAGATACGCAGTATTTT
CASSFRLAGGPTDTQYF
>TRBJ2-5|NA|TRBV19|NA
TGTGCCAGTAGTATTGAGGAGACGGGGAAAGAGACCCAGTACTTC
CASSIEETGKETQYF
>TRBJ2-6|TRBD2|TRBV7-2|NA
TGTGCCAGCAGCTTAGAGGGACTAGGGGCGACTGGGGCCAACGTCCTGACTTTC
CASSLEGLGATGANVLTF
>TRBJ2-7|TRBD2|TRBV27|NA
TGTGCCAGCAGTCCCTCGAGTAGCGGGGGTCCTTACGAGCAGTACTTC
CASSPSSSGGPYEQYF
>TRBJ2-5|NA|TRBV29-1|NA
TGCAGCGTTGAAGGAAAGGACCTCGGGTTCGGGGAGCAGTACTTC
CSVEGKDLGFGEQYF
>TRBJ2-7|NA|TRBV7-8|NA
TGTGCCAGCAGCTTAGCGTTCTTGGGCGACGAGCAGTACTTC
CASSLAFLGDEQYF
>TRBJ1-4|TRBD1|TRBV27|NA
TGTGCCAGCACGGGACAGGGTAATGAAAAACTGTTTTTT
CASTGQGNEKLFF
>TRBJ2-2|TRBD2|TRBV5-1|NA
TGCGCCAGCAGTTCGGGGACTAGCGGGAGGGCACGGACCGGGGAGCTGTTTTTT
CASSSGTSGRARTGELFF
>TRBJ2-7|NA|TRBV28|NA
TGTGCCAGCACCCCGTCTAGTTATGGTCGCGAGCAGTACTTC
CASTPSSYGREQYF
>TRBJ1-1|NA|TRBV11-2|NA
TGTGCCAGCAGCCCCGAGGGATACACTGAAGCTTTCTTT
CASSPEGYTEAFF
>TRBJ1-2|TRBD1|TRBV11-3|NA
TGTGCCAGCAGCTTAGATTCTGGGACAGGGCTGGACTATGGCTACACCTTC
CASSLDSGTGLDYGYTF
>TRBJ2-5|TRBD2|TRBV27|NA
TGTGCCAGCAGTCGGCTAGCGGGAGGCTTAAAAGAGACCCAGTACTTC
CASSRLAGGLKETQYF
>TRBJ1-3|NA|TRBV4-1|NA
TGCGCCAGCAGCCTAGAACCACCGAAACAGATGTACAACTCTGGAAACACCATATATTTT
CASSLEPPKQMYNSGNTIYF
>TRBJ2-7|TRBD2|TRBV19|NA
TGTGCCAGTAGTCCGTTGGGAAGCGGGATTATTACCTACGAGCAGTACTTC
CASSPLGSGIITYEQYF
>TRBJ1-1|TRBD1|TRBV7-9|NA
TGTGCCAGCAGCTCCCCCACAGGGGGGTCCATGAACACTGAAGCTTTCTTT
CASSSPTGGSMNTEAFF
>TRBJ2-3|TRBD2|TRBV5-4|NA
TGTGCCAGCAGCTTGGGGTGGCTAGCGGGGTACACAGATACGCAGTATTTT
CASSLGWLAGYTDTQYF
>TRBJ2-3|TRBD2|TRBV19|once
TGTGCCAGTAGTACCGGGGGGAGAGTGGCAGATACGCAGTATTTT
CASSTGGRVADTQYF